Below, 15 T cell receptor beta chains from the same sample are listed, as sequenced in a study of human T cells and chemical hapten exposure (dated by TCRdb to the early 2020s). The time point label here, explained by the study, means: patch test 2, 6 weeks after DPC sensitization. The treatment or condition label on this specimen signifies: therapeutic diphenylcyclopropenone sensitization with weekly scalp DPC. Receptor libraries were prepared by RACE. Sequencing instrument: NextSeq 500. TCRdb ran its own pipeline on the public reads, namely fastp trimming at Q25 and MiXCR clone calling, and kept in-frame beta chains. A single entry per CDR3 protein holds the most common genes and DNA from its merged rows. For this sample the table gives just over 350,000 distinct CDR3 sequences, of which under 6.5% were detected only once. More than 5.5% of the sample is held by the ten biggest clonotypes. This sample comprised whole blood, obtained in connection with sensitization to the hapten diphenylcyclopropenone (DPC). All receptors derive from a young woman with alopecia areata. Some clones in this sample may be carry-over from other donors' samples.

V is TRBV19 and J is TRBJ2-1, with TRBD1 matching over 7 bases. The germline V gene has CDR1 LNHDA and CDR2 SQIVND (reference sequence). There are 17 residues in the CDR3. After removal of 4 bases from V and 0 bases from J, the junction contained 9 bases not matched to a gene. CDR3 amino acids: CASSTGTAGRSYNEQFF. The DNA of the CDR3 is TGTGCCAGTAGTACAGGGACAGCCGGCCGCTCCTACAATGAGCAGTTCTTC.

This clonotype was seen a few times. This rearrangement joins TRBV20-1 to TRBJ2-3; TRBD1 matches at 8 bases. With V trimmed by 5 bases and J by 5 bases, 18 bases remained unmatched. Germline loops: CDR1 DFQATT, CDR2 SNEGSKA (reference sequence). The CDR3 has 17 amino acids. The CDR3 DNA sequence: TGCAGTGCTGGTACAGGGGGTGCGGCTTTTGGGGAAGATACGCAGTATTTT. This codes for CSAGTGGAAFGEDTQYF.

This clonotype appeared many times. This chain joins TRBV6-2 or TRBV6-3 and TRBJ1-1; D not certain. The V end was cut by 7 bases, the J end by 6 bases, with 12 bases between. This CDR3 has 12 amino acids. Germline V gene lookup returns CDR1 MNHEY and CDR2 SVGEGT. CDR3 nucleotides: TGTGCCAGCAAAGAAAGATACTCTGAAGCTTTCTTT. Its translation: CASKERYSEAFF.

This clonotype appeared many times. The chain combines TRBV6-5 with TRBJ1-6; TRBD1 might be the D (5 bases). Trimming took 0 bases from V and 6 from J, leaving 9 bases between them. There are 15 residues in the CDR3. Germline CDR1 MNHEY, CDR2 SVGAGI. CDR3 amino acids: CASSYSGGTNSPLHF. CDR3 DNA sequence: TGTGCCAGCAGTTACTCCGGAGGGACTAATTCACCCCTCCACTTT.

The gene calls are TRBV29-1 and TRBJ2-3, with D hard to call. The CDR3 has 12 residues. V lost 4 bases and J 2 bases, leaving 7 bases between the germline ends. Germline CDR1 is SQVTM and CDR2 is ANQGSEA. The CDR3 here is CSVVPTTDTQYF. CDR3 nucleotide sequence: TGCAGCGTTGTCCCTACCACAGATACGCAGTATTTT.

This clonotype was found many times. J is TRBJ2-2 and V is TRBV12-3 or TRBV12-4; D gene uncertain. The CDR3 contains 12 residues. Trimming left V 3 bases short and J 6 bases short, with 5 bases between. The CDR3 region is CASSFDAGELFF. CDR3 coding DNA: TGTGCCAGCAGTTTTGACGCCGGGGAGCTGTTTTTT.

In this sample, this clonotype turned up a few times. CDR3 residues: CATSRGQGANSPLHF. The CDR3 nucleotides read TGTGCCACCAGCAGAGGCCAAGGTGCTAATTCACCCCTCCACTTT. This rearrangement joins TRBV15 to TRBJ1-6, with D uncertain. Germline CDR1 reads LNHNV; CDR2 reads YYDKDF (reference sequence). V lost 1 base to trimming and J lost 6 bases, with 10 bases between them. This CDR3 is built from 15 residues.

This clonotype was seen more than once but under ten times. This chain links TRBV6-2 or TRBV6-3 with TRBJ1-1, with 7 bases identical to TRBD1. The CDR3 loop spans 15 amino acids. J gave up 5 bases and V 4 bases, and 10 bases lay outside the gene matches. The V gene's germline CDR1 is MNHEY and CDR2 SVGEGT. The CDR3 sequence: CASSLNQGVGTEAFF. DNA of the CDR3: TGTGCCAGCAGTTTGAATCAGGGGGTCGGTACTGAAGCTTTCTTT.

Concerning this clonotype: One end of the junction is discordant with germline, which a read error may explain. J is TRBJ1-1 and V is TRBV6-1; 10 nucleotides align to TRBD1. This CDR3 has 11 residues. The V gene's germline CDR1 is MNHNS and CDR2 SASEGT. This CDR3 is CASSEGDRGLF. The CDR3 DNA reads TGTGCCAGCAGTGAAGGGGACAGGGGTCTCTTT.

This clonotype was counted at least ten times. V gene TRBV20-1 combines with J gene TRBJ1-2, with no clear D. This CDR3 is 13 amino acids long. Germline-derived CDR1 and CDR2 are DFQATT and SNEGSKA (reference sequence). With 0 bases removed from V and 6 bases from J, the gap between germline ends came to 11 bases. The CDR3 sequence: CSARDRPSDGYTF. The CDR3 DNA reads as TGCAGTGCTAGAGATCGGCCTTCCGATGGCTACACCTTC.

The V and J genes are TRBV20-1 and TRBJ1-4, with 9 nucleotides matching TRBD1. V lost 3 bases to trimming and J lost 8 bases; unmatched junction nucleotides: 28. This CDR3 is 21 amino acids long. In germline, CDR1 is DFQATT, CDR2 SNEGSKA (reference sequence). The DNA for the CDR3 is TGCAGTGCTAGGGACAAACACGAGGGACGGTTGGACAGGGGAAGACGGGAAAAACTGTTTTTT. This gives the protein CSARDKHEGRLDRGRREKLFF.

This chain links TRBV21-1 with TRBJ1-4; TRBD1, the table's D call, lacks a check against the DNA. TRBV21-1 is a documented pseudogene. This CDR3 region has 14 residues. Here the CDR3 DNA reads TGTGCCAGCATCCCGGGAAGGCGCTATGAAAAACTGTTTTTT. Translation gives CASIPGRRYEKLFF.

This clonotype was recorded many times. This chain joins TRBV10-3 and TRBJ2-3, with 13 bases identical to TRBD2. CDR1 ENHRY and CDR2 SYGVKD come from the germline V gene. The V gene end was trimmed by 8 bases and the J gene end by 3 bases; junction bases not matched to a gene: 8. The CDR3 covers 16 residues. The CDR3 bases are TGTGCCATCGGCATGACTAGCGGGGGGACAACAGATACGCAGTATTTT. This encodes CAIGMTSGGTTDTQYF.

To note about this clonotype: A read error is possible here, since a much larger clone lies one base away. The chain recombines TRBV12-3 or TRBV12-4 with TRBJ2-3; D uncertain. Trimming pared 5 bases from V and 5 bases from J, leaving 5 bases between. The CDR3 totals 11 residues. This CDR3 reads CASSNGDTQYF. The CDR3 DNA reads as TGTGCCAGCAGTAACGGAGATACGCAGTATTTT.

This clonotype was recorded many times. This chain connects TRBV6-2 or TRBV6-3 to TRBJ1-2; D call uncertain. The V and J ends lost 6 bases and 2 bases respectively, with 7 bases between them. Germline V gene sequence: CDR1 MNHEY, CDR2 SVGEGT. The CDR3 spans 12 residues. In nucleotides, the CDR3 is TGTGCCAGCAGCGGGGTCAACTATGGCTACACCTTC. Its translation is CASSGVNYGYTF.